This passage covers 7 T cell receptor beta chains from one sample sequenced in a study of graft-versus-host responses after intestinal transplantation. Assay: immunoSEQ multiplex PCR; the TCRdb copy retains only in-frame clones and omits some. The sample shows under 100,000 clones, around 93% of them seen only once. These receptors' antigens are unknown. This specimen consisted of unstimulated CD8+ T cells sorted from spleen or lymph node cells, obtained before transplant. All receptors derive from a human donor who was the organ donor for an intestinal transplant.

The chain has TRBV7-9 and TRBJ2-5; D unclear. The CDR3 sequence is 14 residues long. V lost 1 base, J lost 2 bases, and 8 bases lay in between. Germline V gene sequence: CDR1 SEHNR, CDR2 FQNEAQ (reference sequence). This CDR3 is CASSLVPKQETQYF. CDR3 DNA: TGTGCCAGCAGCTTAGTTCCCAAACAAGAGACCCAGTACTTC.

The chain combines TRBV13 with TRBJ2-3; 7 nucleotides agree with TRBD2. The CDR3 sequence is 16 residues long. With V trimmed by 5 bases and J by 2 bases, 10 bases remained unmatched. Germline V gives CDR1 PRHDT, CDR2 FYEKMQ (reference sequence). CDR3 residues: CASSPPGTTSTDTQYF. Here the CDR3 DNA reads TGTGCCAGCAGCCCTCCCGGGACTACCTCCACAGATACGCAGTATTTT. Using reference TRBV13 and TRBJ2-3 for the parts outside the CDR3, the full variable domain is AAGVIQSPRHLIKEKRETATLKCYPIPRHDTVYWYQQGPGQDPQFLISFYEKMQSDKGSIPDRFSAQQFSDYHSELNMSSLELGDSALYFCASSPPGTTSTDTQYFGPGTRLTVL.

The chain joins TRBV6-5 to TRBJ2-2; 11 positions match TRBD2. The CDR3 covers 14 residues. From germline, CDR1 is MNHEY and CDR2 SVGAGI. The CDR3 loop is CGTGTSGYTGELFF. The CDR3, as DNA: TGTGGCACAGGGACTAGCGGATACACCGGGGAGCTGTTTTTT.

This chain links TRBV30 with TRBJ1-5; a weak D match, TRBD1 (6 bases). The CDR3 sequence is 13 residues long. The germline V gene has CDR1 GTSNPN and CDR2 SVGIG (reference sequence). Trimming took 3 bases from V and 5 from J, leaving 11 bases between them. Written as DNA, the CDR3 is TGTGCCTGGAGAGGACAGTCATATCAGCCCCAGCATTTT. Residues: CAWRGQSYQPQHF.

This chain uses TRBV29-1 with TRBJ2-7, with TRBD2 matching over 10 bases. CDR1 is SQVTM and CDR2 is ANQGSEA in the germline V gene. CDR3 length: 14 amino acids. Germline trimming cut 4 bases from V and 6 bases from J; bases unmatched to any gene: 9. The CDR3 DNA reads TGCAGCGTTGCCTCTAGCGGGAGATCGGTCGAGCAGTACTTC. It codes for CSVASSGRSVEQYF.

This clone was counted a few times. The J gene is TRBJ2-5, the V gene TRBV21-1; the D call in the table, TRBD2, was not verified against the DNA. TRBV21-1 is reported as a pseudogene. CDR3 size: 14 residues. The CDR3 DNA sequence: TGTGCCAGCAGCAAAGTTTGCACTCAAGAGACCCAGTACTTC. Translated, it gives CASSKVCTQETQYF.

The chain combines TRBV6-1 with TRBJ1-3; 7 bases are a match to TRBD1. Germline CDR1 and CDR2: MNHNS and SASEGT. The CDR3 has 15 amino acids. Germline trimming cut 3 bases from V and 0 bases from J; bases unmatched to any gene: 2. The CDR3 here is CASSDRGLSGNTIYF. As DNA, the CDR3 is TGTGCCAGCAGTGATAGGGGGCTCTCTGGAAACACCATATATTTT.